This is a list of T cell receptor beta chains from one sample in a study of OX40 agonist ivuxolimab in advanced cancers. TCRdb's copy holds only in-frame clones and misses some; the assay was immunoSEQ multiplex PCR. The data hold about 16,000 clones, with about nine tenths observed a single time. The specimen comprised CD4+ or CD8+ T cells sorted from blood, sampled in a trial of the OX40 agonist ivuxolimab. Receptors were obtained from an adult with an advanced solid tumor such as melanoma, head and neck, liver or kidney cancer. The CDR3 runs from the conserved cysteine through the conserved F or W. The D gene is left open where the match is weak. Size values are once, few and many counts, or a class for expanded clones, and some rows have none.

abundance	v_gene	j_gene	d_gene	CDR3nt	CDR3aa
.	TRBV13	TRBJ2-5	.	TGTGCCAGCAGCGCCCGGGGTGTACAAGAGACCCAGTACTTC	CASSARGVQETQYF
.	TRBV6-6	TRBJ2-7	.	TGTGCCAGCAGGGACGACTCCTACGAGCAGTACTTC	CASRDDSYEQYF
.	TRBV7-9	TRBJ2-1	TRBD2	TGTGCCAGCAGCTTAGAGCCTAGCGGGCAAGGGGATGAGCAGTTCTTC	CASSLEPSGQGDEQFF
few	TRBV4-1	TRBJ1-3	.	TGCGCCAGCAGCCAAGACTATAGAAACACCATATATTTT	CASSQDYRNTIYF
.	TRBV7-9	TRBJ2-1	.	TGTGCCAGCAGCTCCCCTTTAGCGCTAGTCCTGCCACACAATGAGCAGTTCTTC	CASSSPLALVLPHNEQFF
.	TRBV7-2	TRBJ1-2	.	TGTGCCAGCAGCTCCAACCTAGTGTTCTATGGCTACACCTTC	CASSSNLVFYGYTF
medium-sized	TRBV6-5	TRBJ2-3	.	TGTGCCAGCAGTGACCTGGGTACGCAGTATTTT	CASSDLGTQYF
once	TRBV29-1	TRBJ2-7	.	TGCAGCGTTGTTGGTTCTCGGTCGATCGGCGAGCAGTACTTC	CSVVGSRSIGEQYF
.	TRBV5-8	TRBJ2-7	TRBD2	TGTGCCAGCAGCTGGACTAGCGGGAGGGCGTACGAGCAGTACTTC	CASSWTSGRAYEQYF
.	TRBV7-2	TRBJ2-3	TRBD2	TGTGCCAGCAGCTTAGTAGCGACTAGCTATACCACAGATACGCAGTATTTT	CASSLVATSYTTDTQYF
.	TRBV27	TRBJ2-1	.	TGTGCCAGCAGCGAAGGAGGTAACTACTACAATGAGCAGTTCTTC	CASSEGGNYYNEQFF
.	TRBV10-2	TRBJ1-1	.	TGCGCCAGCACCACGGCAGGGAAGGTATTCAGTGGCACTGAAGCTTTCTTT	CASTTAGKVFSGTEAFF
.	TRBV6-5	TRBJ2-3	TRBD2	TGTGCCAGCAGTCTGACTAGCGGGAGCACAGATACGCAGTATTTT	CASSLTSGSTDTQYF
.	TRBV10-2	TRBJ2-7	.	TGCGCCAGCAGTGAGTCGGGCGGCTCCTACGAGCAGTACTTC	CASSESGGSYEQYF
.	TRBV6-5	TRBJ2-1	TRBD2	TGTGCCAGCAACTCGGGGACTAGCCTCTATGAGCAGTTCTTC	CASNSGTSLYEQFF
.	TRBV4-1	TRBJ1-1	TRBD1	TGCGCCAGCAGCCGCACAGGGGGGGCCACTGAAGCTTTCTTT	CASSRTGGATEAFF
.	TRBV7-8	TRBJ2-1	TRBD2	TGTGCCAGCAGCTTCGGACTAGCGGGGAGCTCCTACAATGAGCAGTTCTTC	CASSFGLAGSSYNEQFF
.	TRBV5-5	TRBJ2-1	TRBD2	TGTGCCAGCAGCCCTTCCCCCTTAGCGGGAGAGCAGTTCTTC	CASSPSPLAGEQFF
.	TRBV6-5	TRBJ2-3	.	TGTGCCACTCAGACAGGCCCAAGGGTGGATACGCAGTATTTT	CATQTGPRVDTQYF
.	TRBV7-9	TRBJ2-2	TRBD2	TGTGCCAGCCGGCGGGAGGGGACCGGGGAGCTGTTTTTT	CASRREGTGELFF
.	TRBV11-2	TRBJ2-7	.	TGTGCCAGCAGCTTAGAATTCGCTACCTACGAGCAGTACTTC	CASSLEFATYEQYF
once	TRBV10-3	TRBJ2-5	TRBD1	TGTGCCATCGGTGGGGGACAGGGGCCGCAAGAGACCCAGTACTTC	CAIGGGQGPQETQYF
.	TRBV11-2	TRBJ1-2	TRBD1	TGTGCCAGCAGCTTAGGAGGAGGGACAGGGTTAGGCTACACCTTC	CASSLGGGTGLGYTF
.	TRBV19	TRBJ2-3	.	TGTGCCAGTAGCTGGAGGGTAGGGGCAGATACGCAGTATTTT	CASSWRVGADTQYF
.	TRBV7-6	TRBJ2-5	TRBD2	TGTGCCAGCAGCTTAGTGGTCGCGGGAGAAGAGACCCAGTACTTC	CASSLVVAGEETQYF
.	TRBV18	TRBJ2-1	.	TGTGCCAGCTCACCACCGGGGCCCGAGAAAGACGATGAGCAGTTCTTC	CASSPPGPEKDDEQFF
.	TRBV9	TRBJ1-4	TRBD1	TGTGCCAGCAGCGTAGAGGGACAGGGGCGTGAAGAACTGTTTTTT	CASSVEGQGREELFF
.	TRBV10-2	TRBJ2-3	.	TGCGCCAGCAGTGAGATGACAGCCACAGATACGCAGTATTTT	CASSEMTATDTQYF
few	TRBV5-3	TRBJ2-5	.	TGTGCCAGAAGCTTGGCGAGGGCGGAATTCCAAGAGACCCAGTACTTC	CARSLARAEFQETQYF
.	TRBV7-2	TRBJ2-3	TRBD2	TGTGCCAGCAGCACCAGACTAGCGGGAGCGACAGATACGCAGTATTTT	CASSTRLAGATDTQYF
once	TRBV7-2	TRBJ2-3	.	TGTGCCAGCAGTGGGACGGGACTCGTATTGGGGGTGACGCAGTATTTT	CASSGTGLVLGVTQYF
.	TRBV4-3	TRBJ2-7	.	TGCGCCAGCAGTTACGGGACGGTCTCCTACGAGCAGTACTTC	CASSYGTVSYEQYF
.	TRBV29-1	TRBJ2-7	TRBD2	TGCAGCACGGTGGGGGGGATGTCCTACGAGCAGTACTTC	CSTVGGMSYEQYF
.	TRBV10-2	TRBJ1-5	.	TGCGCCAGCAGTGAGGGCCGTAGCAATCAGCCCCAGCATTTT	CASSEGRSNQPQHF
.	TRBV13	TRBJ2-7	.	TGCGCCAGCAGCCAAGATTATCTCAATGAGCAGTACTTC	CASSQDYLNEQYF
.	TRBV4-3	TRBJ1-1	.	TGCGCCAGCAGCCAGGACCCGGTGGGTTTCACTGAAGCTTTCTTT	CASSQDPVGFTEAFF
.	TRBV7-2	TRBJ2-7	TRBD2	TGTGCCAGCAGCTCCGGGACTAGCGGGAGCTACGAGCAGTACTTC	CASSSGTSGSYEQYF
.	TRBV7-9	TRBJ2-2	.	TGTGCCAGCAGCTTAATTGGGGAGCTGTTTTTT	CASSLIGELFF
.	TRBV9	TRBJ2-5	TRBD2	TGTGCCAGCAGCGGGTGGGGGAAGGGGACTAGCGGGAGCAACCCCCAAGAGACCCAGTACTTC	CASSGWGKGTSGSNPQETQYF
.	TRBV7-6	TRBJ1-1	.	TGTGCCAGCAGCCGTCCCGAGGCCGGACAGAGCACTGAAGCTTTCTTT	CASSRPEAGQSTEAFF
.	TRBV6-4	TRBJ2-7	TRBD2	TGTGCCAGCAGTGACTCGCCTAGCGGCGTGGATGACGGGGAGCAGTACTTC	CASSDSPSGVDDGEQYF
.	TRBV6-4	TRBJ1-2	.	TGTGCCAGCAGTGGGGGTTCCTGGAACGGCTGTCTGGATGGCTACACCTTC	CASSGGSWNGCLDGYTF
.	TRBV18	TRBJ2-5	.	TGTGCCAGCTCACCGCGGAGGGGGGGAGAGACCCAGTACTTC	CASSPRRGGETQYF
.	TRBV2	TRBJ1-2	.	TGTGCCGGCGGACATGACTATGGCTACACCTTC	CAGGHDYGYTF
.	TRBV30	TRBJ2-7	.	TGTGCCTGGAGCTCCGGGACGTTTAACGAGCAGTACTTC	CAWSSGTFNEQYF
.	TRBV6-5	TRBJ1-1	.	TGTGCCAGCAGTTACTCCGACAAAACGGTAAACACTGAAGCTTTCTTT	CASSYSDKTVNTEAFF